Presented here are 26 T cell receptor beta chains from one specimen sequenced in a study of breast tumors, draining lymph nodes, adjacent tissues. Axillary draining lymph nodes of breast cancer patients supplied the node samples. TCRdb analysed the multiplex PCR reads with MiXCR anew, one entry per CDR3 protein. The sample contains 130,000 or so distinct CDR3 sequences, approximately 22% of which appear only once. Sample: axillary lymph node tissue. These receptors came from a female donor with breast cancer. Some clones in this sample may be carry-over from other donors' samples.

There are many counts of this clonotype. The J gene is TRBJ2-7, the V gene TRBV10-2; unclear D gene. V lost 7 bases to trimming and J lost 6 bases, with 10 bases between them. CDR3 length equals 11 residues. Germline V lookup: CDR1 WSHSY, CDR2 SAAADI. The CDR3, as DNA: TGCGCCAGCATTTCGCTAGGCGAGCAGTACTTC. It specifies CASISLGEQYF.

This clonotype came up many times. The chain uses TRBV6-1 and TRBJ1-2; D may be TRBD1 (5 bases). The length of the CDR3 is 14 residues. CDR1 and CDR2 from the germline V gene are MNHNS and SASEGT. Trimming took 2 bases from V and 8 from J, leaving 15 bases between them. The CDR3 DNA reads TGTGCCAGCAGTGAATCTTTTCGGGGGTGGGGCTACACCTTC. This codes for CASSESFRGWGYTF.

This clonotype appeared a few times. The V and J genes are TRBV5-4 and TRBJ1-3; the D is unclear. This CDR3 spans 13 amino acids. With 5 bases removed from V and 0 bases from J, the gap between germline ends came to 6 bases. CDR1 is SGHNT, CDR2 YYREEE, per germline (reference sequence). CDR3 DNA: TGTGCCAGCAGAGGAAGCTCTGGAAACACCATATATTTT. Residues: CASRGSSGNTIYF.

This clonotype was seen repeatedly, ten times or more. The chain uses TRBV30 and TRBJ1-2, with 7 bases that match TRBD1. This CDR3 contains 14 residues. Germline V CDR1 and CDR2: GTSNPN, SVGIG (reference sequence). V was clipped by 4 bases and J by 1 base; unmatched bases: 6. The CDR3 sequence is CAWNRQGVNYGYTF. CDR3 sequence (DNA): TGTGCCTGGAACCGACAGGGAGTTAACTATGGCTACACCTTC.

This clonotype came up many times. The J gene is TRBJ2-7, the V gene TRBV11-2; TRBD1 might be the D (6 bases). Trimming cost V 1 base and J 7 bases, with 11 bases left between them. Germline CDR1 and CDR2: SGHAT and FQNNGV. This CDR3 comprises 13 residues. The CDR3 sequence: CASSLGGPGEQYF. The DNA of the CDR3 is TGTGCCAGCAGCTTAGGGGGGCCTGGGGAGCAGTACTTC.

This clonotype was detected ten times or more. The V call is TRBV9, the J call TRBJ2-3, with TRBD1 matching 7 bases. The CDR3 is made up of 14 amino acids. CDR1 and CDR2 (germline): SGDLS, YYNGEE. The J segment lost 5 bases and the V segment lost 3 bases, leaving 6 bases of the junction unmatched. CDR3 region: CASSADGTVDTQYF. The CDR3 nucleotides are TGTGCCAGCAGCGCAGACGGGACAGTAGATACGCAGTATTTT.

This chain connects TRBV28 to TRBJ1-4; 12 bases line up with TRBD1. The germline gives CDR1 MDHEN, CDR2 SYDVKM. The CDR3 has 21 residues. V lost 2 bases and J lost 5; bases outside the gene matches: 18. The CDR3 DNA is TGTGCCAGCAGTTTAGGGACAGGGGGCTTTCGATCTCGGCGGAGGAATGAAAAACTGTTTTTT. Its translation is CASSLGTGGFRSRRRNEKLFF.

Concerning this clonotype: A much larger clone lies one base from this, so it may be a read error. The rearrangement links TRBV19 to TRBJ1-2; D may be TRBD1 (6 bases). From germline, CDR1 is LNHDA and CDR2 SQIVND (reference sequence). V lost 5 bases and J lost 7, with 14 bases in between. The CDR3 totals 13 residues. CDR3 amino acids: CASSPTGQRGYTF. The CDR3 DNA reads as TGTGCCAGTAGTCCTACAGGGCAACGTGGCTACACCTTC. The full variable domain, rest sourced from reference TRBV19 and TRBJ1-2, is DGGITQSPKYLFRKEGQNVTLSCEQNLNHDAMYWYRQDPGQGLRLIYYSQIVNDFQKGDIAEGYSVSREKKESFPLTVTSAQKNPTAFYLCASSPTGQRGYTFGSGTRLTVV.

This clonotype was recorded many times. V and J are TRBV5-1 and TRBJ2-3, with D perhaps matching TRBD2 (6 bases). V lost 4 bases and J lost 1, with 16 bases in between. The CDR3 totals 16 residues. From germline, CDR1 is SGHRS and CDR2 YFSETQ. CDR3 sequence (DNA): TGCGCCAGCAGCCCCCTGCGGGTAGCGGGCACAGATACGCAGTATTTT. This gives the protein CASSPLRVAGTDTQYF. The full variable domain, rest sourced from reference TRBV5-1 and TRBJ2-3, is KAGVTQTPRYLIKTRGQQVTLSCSPISGHRSVSWYQQTPGQGLQFLFEYFSETQRNKGNFPGRFSGRQFSNSRSEMNVSTLELGDSALYLCASSPLRVAGTDTQYFGPGTRLTVL.

This clonotype was seen ten or more times. In DNA form, the CDR3 reads TGTGCCAGCACGGGTCAGGAGTATCAGCCCCAGCATTTT. As protein: CASTGQEYQPQHF. This chain connects TRBV6-6 to TRBJ1-5; D not resolved. Trimming cost V 7 bases and J 5 bases, with 12 bases left between them. The CDR3 runs to 13 residues. The germline V gene has CDR1 MNHNY and CDR2 SVGAGI (reference sequence).

The CDR3 is CAGTIGKTSGADTQYF. CDR3 bases: TGTGCCGGCACCATAGGAAAGACTAGCGGCGCAGATACGCAGTATTTT. The V call is TRBV7-9, the J call TRBJ2-3; 9 bases are a match to TRBD2. The CDR3 length is 16 residues. V trimming: 11 bases; J trimming: 4 bases; junction bases outside the gene matches: 16. Germline values: CDR1 SEHNR, CDR2 FQNEAQ (reference sequence).

This clonotype was observed at least ten times. This chain joins TRBV4-1 and TRBJ2-7; 11 bases map to TRBD2. The ends lost 2 bases at V and 2 bases at J; junction bases unmatched: 11. Germline V gene lookup returns CDR1 MGHRA and CDR2 YSYEKL. CDR3 length equals 18 residues. CDR3 protein: CASSQLGASGRFPYEQYF. The CDR3 DNA is TGCGCCAGCAGCCAATTGGGGGCTAGCGGGAGGTTCCCCTACGAGCAGTACTTC.

At least ten counts were recorded for this clonotype. This rearrangement joins TRBV7-9 to TRBJ1-2; D not resolved. V gave up 5 bases and J gave up 8 bases, with 15 bases separating them. Germline V gives CDR1 SEHNR, CDR2 FQNEAQ (reference sequence). The CDR3 is made up of 13 amino acids. For the CDR3, the DNA is TGTGCCAGCAGCCCGACGGAGGGTCCGGGCTACACCTTC. Translated, it gives CASSPTEGPGYTF.

The sample holds many counts of this clonotype. The rearrangement links TRBV5-1 to TRBJ2-1, with D possibly being TRBD2 (5 bases). Deletions cut 1 base from V and 8 bases from J, with 10 bases between. Germline V gene sequence: CDR1 SGHRS, CDR2 YFSETQ. CDR3 size: 13 residues. The CDR3 loop reads CASSLTGFDEQFF. The CDR3 DNA reads TGCGCCAGCAGCTTGACGGGATTCGATGAGCAGTTCTTC.

This clonotype appeared a few times. V and J are TRBV30 and TRBJ2-1, with 9 bases matching TRBD2. V lost 4 bases, J lost 0 bases, and 7 bases stayed unmatched. Germline assignment: CDR1 GTSNPN and CDR2 SVGIG (reference sequence). The CDR3 runs to 16 residues. This CDR3 is CAWKRLAANSYNEQFF. Here the CDR3 DNA reads TGTGCCTGGAAGCGACTAGCGGCCAACTCCTACAATGAGCAGTTCTTC. The entire variable domain, with the rest obtained from reference TRBV30 and TRBJ2-1, is as follows: SQTIHQWPATLVQPVGSPLSLECTVEGTSNPNLYWYRQAAGRGLQLLFYSVGIGQISSEVPQNLSASRPQDRQFILSSKKLLLSDSGFYLCAWKRLAANSYNEQFFGPGTRLTVL.

Many counts were recorded for this clonotype. The rearrangement uses TRBV7-9 and TRBJ2-2; 7 bases fit TRBD1. With 3 bases clipped from V and 9 bases from J, the junction kept 4 bases outside the gene matches. The CDR3 is 13 amino acids. CDR1 and CDR2 (germline): SEHNR, FQNEAQ (reference sequence). The CDR3 is CASSFRDSWELFF. CDR3 nucleotide sequence: TGTGCCAGCAGCTTCCGGGACAGTTGGGAGCTGTTTTTT.

Turning to this clonotype: A much larger clone lies one base from this, so it may be a read error. The chain uses TRBV20-1 and TRBJ2-7; tentatively, D is TRBD1 (7 bases). Germline V lookup: CDR1 DFQATT, CDR2 SNEGSKA (reference sequence). The CDR3 totals 14 residues. The V end was cut by 5 bases, the J end by 1 base, with 15 bases between. The chain's CDR3 is CSAPGGPSSYEQYF. CDR3 coding DNA: TGCAGTGCTCCAGGGGGGCCCTCTTCCTACGAGCAGTACTTC.

This clonotype was counted at least ten times. This sequence joins TRBV20-1 and TRBJ1-3; D not certain. The CDR3 is 11 residues long. Germline lookup yields CDR1 DFQATT and CDR2 SNEGSKA (reference sequence). V was shortened by 5 bases and J by 4 bases, with 6 bases between the two germline ends. As DNA, the CDR3 is TGCAGTGCTTCTGAGGGAAACACCATATATTTT. It translates to CSASEGNTIYF.

The sample holds one count of this clonotype. Its ends do not fully match the called genes, so a read error is possible. The rearrangement joins TRBV25-1 to TRBJ1-6, with no clear D. Germline V gene data show CDR1 as MGHDK and CDR2 as SYGVNS. The CDR3 totals 13 residues. CDR3 sequence reads: CASSEYTLAPPHF. The CDR3 coding sequence is TGTGCCAGCAGCGAATATACCTTGGCCCCCCCCCACTTT.

This clonotype was counted ten times or more. The rearrangement joins TRBV9 to TRBJ1-4, with D unresolved. The CDR3 is 12 amino acids. Germline loops: CDR1 SGDLS, CDR2 YYNGEE. The V and J ends lost 3 bases and 6 bases respectively, with 6 bases between them. CDR3 DNA: TGTGCCAGCAGCGCAGCGGATGAAAAACTGTTTTTT. This encodes CASSAADEKLFF.

In this sample, this clonotype turned up many times. The V and J genes are TRBV6-5 and TRBJ2-7; TRBD2 aligns across 9 bases. Germline V gene lookup returns CDR1 MNHEY and CDR2 SVGAGI. The CDR3 covers 18 residues. The V gene end was trimmed by 0 bases and the J gene end by 5 bases; junction bases not matched to a gene: 14. CDR3 in DNA: TGTGCCAGCAGTTACTCAGGAGCGGGAGGTACCCCTACGGACGAGCAGTACTTC. Encoded protein: CASSYSGAGGTPTDEQYF.

This clonotype was seen ten or more times. The genes are TRBV20-1 and TRBJ1-5, with 7 nucleotides matching TRBD1. The CDR3 totals 13 residues. Trimming cost V 5 bases and J 9 bases; bases outside gene matches: 10. CDR1 DFQATT and CDR2 SNEGSKA come from the germline V gene (reference sequence). The CDR3 here is CSAPLDRQGPQHF. As DNA, the CDR3 is TGCAGTGCTCCTTTGGACAGGCAAGGGCCCCAGCATTTT.

The table lists this clonotype with many counts. The J gene is TRBJ2-1, the V gene TRBV24-1; 11 positions agree with TRBD2. This CDR3 region has 19 residues. Germline-derived CDR1 and CDR2 are KGHDR and SFDVKD. The V gene end was trimmed by 3 bases and the J gene end by 5 bases; junction bases not matched to a gene: 14. DNA of the CDR3: TGTGCCACCAGTGATGAAACCGTCGGACTAGCGGGTCTGAACAATGAGCAGTTCTTC. Translated, it gives CATSDETVGLAGLNNEQFF.

This clonotype was counted at least ten times. This chain connects TRBV2 to TRBJ2-7; D is unclear. V dropped 6 bases and J dropped 3 bases, with 6 bases sitting between them. From germline, CDR1 is SNHLY and CDR2 FYNNEI. The CDR3 has 11 amino acids. CDR3 DNA sequence: TGTGCCAGCAGGGCTGACTACGAGCAGTACTTC. Protein sequence: CASRADYEQYF.

The rearrangement uses TRBV20-1 and TRBJ2-7; D not certain. The V gene's germline CDR1 is DFQATT and CDR2 SNEGSKA (reference sequence). The CDR3 length is 12 residues. Trimming shortened V by 3 bases and J by 4 bases, and 10 bases separated the two germline ends. In nucleotides, the CDR3 is TGCAGTGCTAGGCGACTGGCGTACGAGCAGTACTTC. This translates into CSARRLAYEQYF.

For the CDR3, the DNA is TGCGCCAGCAGGATTGGGACAGGGGGTATCGAGACCCAGTACTTC. Its protein is CASRIGTGGIETQYF. The rearrangement links TRBV5-1 to TRBJ2-5, with 11 nucleotides matching TRBD1. This CDR3 is built from 15 residues. The ends lost 5 bases at V and 5 bases at J; junction bases unmatched: 8. The V gene's germline CDR1 is SGHRS and CDR2 YFSETQ.